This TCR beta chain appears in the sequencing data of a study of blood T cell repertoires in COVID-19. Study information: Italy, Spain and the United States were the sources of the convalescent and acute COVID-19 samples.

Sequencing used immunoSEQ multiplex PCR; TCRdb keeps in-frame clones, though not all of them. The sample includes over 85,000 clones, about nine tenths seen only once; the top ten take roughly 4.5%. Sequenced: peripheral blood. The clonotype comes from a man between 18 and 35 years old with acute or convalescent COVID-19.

CDR3 coding DNA: TGTGCCAGCAGCCTGGATAGGACAGCTAGCACAGATACGCAGTATTTT. Amino acids: CASSLDRTASTDTQYF. This chain connects TRBV5-4 to TRBJ2-3; tentative D call: TRBD1 (6 bases). The CDR3 length is 16 residues. V was shortened by 4 bases and J by 0 bases, with 15 bases between the two germline ends. The V gene's germline CDR1 is SGHNT and CDR2 YYREEE (reference sequence).